One and the same sample provided the 25 T cell receptor beta chains below, sequenced in a study of blood T cells in healthy people across ages. For the second PCR, which ran for about 6 to 12 cycles, a sample-barcoded 5' primer and a J-beta primer mix were used. TCRdb independently ran MiXCR on the 5' RACE reads; one entry per CDR3 protein. The sample has some 940,000 distinct CDR3 sequences, 25% to 35% seen once; the top ten hold more than 8.5%. This same sample was also taken into another study, of T cells of mothers and their children.

The sequenced material came from blood. The source is a woman aged 40 to 50 in good health.

This clonotype was recorded once. The chain links TRBV19 to TRBJ1-5, with a tentative D call TRBD1 (6 bases). This CDR3 contains 15 residues. V lost 7 bases to trimming and J lost 5 bases, with 18 bases between them. Germline values: CDR1 LNHDA, CDR2 SQIVND (reference sequence). DNA of the CDR3: TGTGCCAGTACCCTTAACAGGGTAGGTTATCAGCCCCAGCATTTT. Its translation: CASTLNRVGYQPQHF.

A remark on this clonotype: A much more abundant neighbour one base away suggests this may be a read error. The gene calls are TRBV6-1 and TRBJ2-4, with D tentatively TRBD1 (5 bases). The CDR3 extends over 13 amino acids. CDR1 and CDR2 (germline): MNHNS, SASEGT. CDR3 sequence: CASREGEENIQYF. The CDR3 nucleotides read TGTGCCAGCAGGGAAGGGGAAGAAAACATTCAGTACTTC.

V usage is TRBV20-1 and J usage is TRBJ2-7, with 11 bases identical to TRBD2. The CDR3 length is 14 residues. CDR1 and CDR2 from the germline V gene are DFQATT and SNEGSKA (reference sequence). V lost 6 bases and J lost 2; bases outside the gene matches: 6. CDR3 in amino acids: CSAAKTSGAYEQYF. For the CDR3, the DNA is TGCAGTGCCGCCAAGACTAGCGGGGCCTACGAGCAGTACTTC.

The chain links TRBV29-1 to TRBJ1-4; TRBD1 matches 7 bases. From germline, CDR1 is SQVTM and CDR2 ANQGSEA. This CDR3 is 13 amino acids long. The V segment lost 6 bases and the J segment 4 bases; nucleotides outside the gene matches: 5. Here the CDR3 reads CSVRQGYNEKLFF. The CDR3 DNA reads TGCAGCGTCAGACAGGGCTATAATGAAAAACTGTTTTTT.

The V and J genes are TRBV29-1 and TRBJ1-2; 7 nucleotides line up with TRBD1. Germline CDR1 and CDR2: SQVTM and ANQGSEA. The length of the CDR3 is 16 residues. The V segment lost 3 bases and the J segment 5 bases; nucleotides outside the gene matches: 15. CDR3 coding DNA: TGCAGCGTTGACCCCCTGGGACAGAGGGGTTTTTATGGCTACACCTTC. This gives the protein CSVDPLGQRGFYGYTF.

This rearrangement joins TRBV18 to TRBJ1-1; D gene uncertain. V gave up 3 bases and J gave up 3 bases, with 11 bases separating them. The CDR3 spans 14 residues. Per germline, CDR1 KGHSH and CDR2 LQKENI. CDR3: CASSPGVGYTEAFF. CDR3 DNA: TGTGCCAGCTCACCCGGGGTGGGGTACACTGAAGCTTTCTTT. Full variable domain (remainder filled in from reference TRBV18 and TRBJ1-1): NAGVMQNPRHLVRRRGQEARLRCSPMKGHSHVYWYRQLPEEGLKFMVYLQKENIIDESGMPKERFSAEFPKEGPSILRIQQVVRGDSAAYFCASSPGVGYTEAFFGQGTRLTVV.

In this sample, this clonotype turned up many times. The chain has TRBV7-2 and TRBJ2-7; D gene unclear. There are 13 residues in the CDR3. The V gene lost 3 bases and the J gene lost 4 bases, with 10 bases spanning the gap. Germline V gene data show CDR1 as SGHTA and CDR2 as FQGNSA. The CDR3 DNA reads as TGTGCCAGCAGCTTTAATCCGCAATACGAGCAGTACTTC. It yields the protein CASSFNPQYEQYF.

Notes on this clonotype: A much more abundant neighbour one base away suggests this may be a read error. The rearrangement joins TRBV29-1 to TRBJ2-7; D is possibly TRBD2 (5 bases). The J call may be mistaken, given a closer DNA end match to TRBJ2-5. CDR1 and CDR2 (germline): SQVTM, ANQGSEA. The CDR3 extends over 13 amino acids. The CDR3 nucleotides are TGCAGCGTTAGAGAGCGGACCACGGAGACCCAGTACTTC. Amino acids: CSVRERTTETQYF.

This rearrangement joins TRBV5-1 to TRBJ1-6; 9 bases map to TRBD1. The CDR3 is 15 amino acids. Germline V lookup: CDR1 SGHRS, CDR2 YFSETQ. V shed 4 bases, J shed 7 bases, and the junction held 6 bases outside the gene matches. The CDR3 sequence: CASSSGQGTNSPLHF. The CDR3 coding sequence is TGCGCCAGCAGCAGCGGACAGGGGACCAATTCACCCCTCCACTTT.

This clonotype was seen a handful of times. The DNA for the CDR3 is TGTGCCAGCAGTGAAGCCTTGGCTATGGGACAGGGGGATGGCTACACCTTC. Protein sequence: CASSEALAMGQGDGYTF. The chain uses TRBV6-1 and TRBJ1-2; 11 bases agree with TRBD1. CDR3 length: 17 amino acids. In germline, CDR1 is MNHNS, CDR2 SASEGT. The J segment lost 6 bases and the V segment lost 0 bases, leaving 9 bases of the junction unmatched.

The chain has TRBV20-1 and TRBJ1-5; a possible D gene is TRBD1 (6 bases). There are 14 residues in the CDR3. Germline V gene data show CDR1 as DFQATT and CDR2 as SNEGSKA (reference sequence). The ends were cut back, 3 bases at V and 7 bases at J, with 16 bases in the middle. The CDR3 nucleotides are TGCAGTGCTAGCGAAAACAGGGTAGTGCAGCCCCAGCATTTT. Protein: CSASENRVVQPQHF.

With respect to this clonotype: One base away lies a much larger clone, so this may be a sequencing read error. The rearrangement joins TRBV29-1 to TRBJ2-5; unclear D gene. Judging by the DNA end, TRBJ2-7 fits better; the J call may be wrong. The CDR3 consists of 12 residues. Germline lookup yields CDR1 SQVTM and CDR2 ANQGSEA. The CDR3 loop is CSVSTPVHEQYF. CDR3 in DNA: TGCAGCGTCTCGACTCCGGTACACGAGCAGTACTTC.

A few counts support this clonotype. The chain uses TRBV9 and TRBJ1-2; TRBD1 aligns across 8 bases. J was trimmed by 4 bases and V by 4 bases; bases with no gene match: 9. Germline lookup yields CDR1 SGDLS and CDR2 YYNGEE. The CDR3 consists of 15 residues. In DNA, the CDR3 is TGTGCCAGCAGCCCTTCATCAGGGGGCCGCTATGGCTACACCTTC. This sequence encodes CASSPSSGGRYGYTF.

The rearrangement joins TRBV12-3 or TRBV12-4 to TRBJ1-6; 7 nucleotides line up with TRBD1. V was clipped by 6 bases and J by 0 bases; unmatched bases: 5. This CDR3 has 16 amino acids. The CDR3 here is CASSLWTGSYNSPLHF. The DNA for the CDR3 is TGTGCCAGCAGCCTATGGACAGGCTCCTATAATTCACCCCTCCACTTT.

This clonotype was counted ten times or more. The genes are TRBV6-5 and TRBJ1-2; perhaps TRBD1 as D (5 bases). Germline-derived CDR1 and CDR2 are MNHEY and SVGAGI. V dropped 2 bases and J dropped 6 bases, with 22 bases sitting between them. The CDR3 consists of 17 residues. CDR3 sequence reads: CASSYLGGMEGPDGYTF. CDR3 nucleotide sequence: TGTGCCAGCAGTTACCTGGGGGGAATGGAGGGCCCTGATGGCTACACCTTC.

This clonotype was counted at least ten times. The rearrangement links TRBV7-2 to TRBJ1-5; 8 bases agree with TRBD1. Germline trimming cut 1 base from V and 9 bases from J; bases unmatched to any gene: 8. Germline V gene lookup returns CDR1 SGHTA and CDR2 FQGNSA. The CDR3 covers 15 residues. For the CDR3, the DNA is TGTGCCAGCAGCTTAGATCAGGGGGCGAGACGGCCCCAGCATTTT. It codes for CASSLDQGARRPQHF. Using reference TRBV7-2 and TRBJ1-5 for the parts outside the CDR3, the full variable domain is GAGVSQSPSNKVTEKGKDVELRCDPISGHTALYWYRQSLGQGLEFLIYFQGNSAPDKSGLPSDRFSAERTGGSVSTLTIQRTQQEDSAVYLCASSLDQGARRPQHFGDGTRLSIL.

This clonotype has a handful of counts. The chain employs TRBV7-9 and TRBJ1-2; the D is unclear. The CDR3 totals 12 residues. V lost 4 bases to trimming and J lost 7 bases, with 10 bases between them. Looked up from germline, CDR1 is SEHNR and CDR2 is FQNEAQ (reference sequence). For the CDR3, the DNA is TGTGCCAGCAGCTCAACCGCCGCTGGCTACACCTTC. Translated: CASSSTAAGYTF.

This clonotype was seen a few times. This chain uses TRBV5-1 with TRBJ2-7; D gene ambiguous. Trimming removed 0 bases from V and 0 bases from J, with 10 bases in between. CDR3 length equals 15 residues. Looked up from germline, CDR1 is SGHRS and CDR2 is YFSETQ. CDR3: CASSLEGESSYEQYF. The CDR3 DNA sequence: TGCGCCAGCAGCTTGGAAGGAGAGAGCTCCTACGAGCAGTACTTC.

This clonotype was counted a few times. The genes are TRBV7-9 and TRBJ2-1; TRBD1 agrees at 10 bases. The CDR3 spans 15 residues. Germline CDR1 SEHNR, CDR2 FQNEAQ (reference sequence). Germline trimming cut 5 bases from V and 8 bases from J; bases unmatched to any gene: 9. CDR3 loop: CASSPGTGVVDEQFF. Written as DNA, the CDR3 is TGTGCCAGCAGCCCCGGGACAGGGGTAGTAGATGAGCAGTTCTTC.

This clonotype was recorded many times. The CDR3 DNA is TGTGCCAGCAGTTCCGGGGAGACCCAGTACTTC. Encoded protein: CASSSGETQYF. This rearrangement joins TRBV12-3 or TRBV12-4 to TRBJ2-5; unclear D gene. V was trimmed by 4 bases and J by 5 bases, leaving 5 bases between them. The CDR3 spans 11 residues.

This clonotype was seen repeatedly, ten times or more. The rearrangement uses TRBV13 and TRBJ2-7; D gene uncertain. Germline V gene lookup returns CDR1 PRHDT and CDR2 FYEKMQ (reference sequence). V was pared by 2 bases and J by 2 bases, with 10 bases between. The CDR3 has 14 amino acids. The CDR3: CASSLTDATYEQYF. The CDR3 bases are TGTGCCAGCAGCTTAACGGACGCAACCTACGAGCAGTACTTC. The variable domain in full, completed from reference TRBV13 and TRBJ2-7, reads AAGVIQSPRHLIKEKRETATLKCYPIPRHDTVYWYQQGPGQDPQFLISFYEKMQSDKGSIPDRFSAQQFSDYHSELNMSSLELGDSALYFCASSLTDATYEQYFGPGTRLTVT.

CDR3 in DNA: TGTGCCAGCAGCCAAGAATCGGCGGAGTACGAGCAGTACTTC. It specifies CASSQESAEYEQYF. J is TRBJ2-7 and V is TRBV4-2; D call uncertain. The length of the CDR3 is 14 residues. Germline CDR1 LGHNA, CDR2 YNFKEQ. Trimming took 0 bases from V and 4 from J, leaving 10 bases between them.

The J gene is TRBJ2-3, the V gene TRBV7-2; 11 bases agree with TRBD2. After removal of 0 bases from V and 12 bases from J, the junction contained 5 bases not matched to a gene. The germline V gene has CDR1 SGHTA and CDR2 FQGNSA. The CDR3 is made up of 14 amino acids. Written as DNA, the CDR3 is TGTGCCAGCAGCTTAGCACCACTAGCGGGGGACCAGTATTTT. Protein sequence: CASSLAPLAGDQYF.

The rearrangement uses TRBV5-6 and TRBJ2-1; D gene ambiguous. Trimming pared 2 bases from V and 1 base from J, leaving 13 bases between. The CDR3 runs to 16 residues. CDR1 is SGHDT and CDR2 is YYEEEE in the germline V gene. CDR3 nucleotide sequence: TGTGCCAGCAGCTTTCGGTCCTTTTTTTCCTACAATGAGCAGTTCTTC. Amino acids: CASSFRSFFSYNEQFF.

This chain connects TRBV20-1 to TRBJ2-7, with 10 bases aligning to TRBD1. J was trimmed by 6 bases and V by 1 base; bases with no gene match: 9. Germline assignment: CDR1 DFQATT and CDR2 SNEGSKA (reference sequence). This CDR3 region has 15 residues. This chain's CDR3 is CSARGSGTGEREQYF. The CDR3 bases are TGCAGTGCTAGAGGTTCCGGGACAGGGGAGCGCGAGCAGTACTTC.